This TCR beta chain derives from a study of early T cells in non-severe SARS-CoV-2 infection. Whole-study findings and limits: CD4 and private specificities were missed by VDJdb matching, which favored anti-spike CD8 responses.

Individual cDNA molecules carried attached unique molecular identifiers. One entry per CDR3 protein, called by TCRdb with MiXCR from the 5' RACE reads. The sample contains about 84,000 distinct CDR3 sequences, over 10% of which appear only once. This clonotype was seen at least ten times. Antigen: not known. Germline loops: CDR1 SGHNT, CDR2 YYREEE (reference sequence). V trimming: 4 bases; J trimming: 5 bases; junction bases outside the gene matches: 7. CDR3 length: 15 amino acids. The receptor's source is an adult who was a healthcare worker with PCR-confirmed SARS-CoV-2 infection or an uninfected control (not recorded which). The sample comprised whole blood. The gene calls are TRBV5-4 and TRBJ2-3; 10 nucleotides align to TRBD2. For the CDR3, the DNA is TGTGCCAGCAGCCGGCCAGCGGGGGGGCTAGATACGCAGTATTTT. This sequence encodes CASSRPAGGLDTQYF.